The 16 T cell receptor beta chains reported below all come from one sample, sequenced in a study of blood T cell repertoires in COVID-19. The method was immunoSEQ multiplex PCR; TCRdb's version includes in-frame clones alone and lacks a portion of them. The sample includes roughly 200,000 clones, roughly 86% of them seen just once. The sequenced sample consisted of peripheral blood. The receptors shown here come from a man aged 55 to 70 with acute or convalescent COVID-19.

This chain joins TRBV24-1 and TRBJ2-1; 7 bases map to TRBD1. Germline assignment: CDR1 KGHDR and CDR2 SFDVKD. The CDR3 spans 16 residues. Trimming took 1 base from V and 6 from J; bases not matched to a gene: 8. CDR3 residues: CATSDFDREKGNEQFF. CDR3 coding DNA: TGTGCCACCAGTGATTTTGACAGGGAGAAAGGCAATGAGCAGTTCTTC.

V and J are TRBV18 and TRBJ2-2, with 9 bases that match TRBD1. Trimming cost V 2 bases and J 4 bases; bases outside gene matches: 8. Germline CDR1 KGHSH, CDR2 LQKENI. The CDR3 loop spans 17 amino acids. The CDR3 sequence: CASSPDLTGGVTGELFF. The CDR3 region has the DNA TGTGCCAGCTCACCAGATTTGACAGGGGGAGTCACCGGGGAGCTGTTTTTT.

This sequence joins TRBV28 and TRBJ2-5; a possible D gene is TRBD2 (7 bases). V lost 5 bases and J lost 4, with 17 bases in between. Germline lookup yields CDR1 MDHEN and CDR2 SYDVKM. The CDR3 sequence is 15 residues long. CDR3 DNA: TGTGCCAGCAGTCCCCCGGGGGGCGCGGTAGAGACCCAGTACTTC. As protein: CASSPPGGAVETQYF.

The chain couples TRBV6-6 to TRBJ2-7; TRBD2 might be the D (7 bases). V gave up 0 bases and J gave up 2 bases, with 14 bases separating them. From germline, CDR1 is MNHNY and CDR2 SVGAGI (reference sequence). The CDR3 consists of 16 residues. The CDR3 DNA is TGTGCCAGCAGTTACTCGTATCGGGGGGCCACCTACGAGCAGTACTTC. Amino acids: CASSYSYRGATYEQYF.

The chain is built from TRBV11-2 and TRBJ2-1; the match to TRBD2 covers 14 bases. Germline CDR1 SGHAT, CDR2 FQNNGV. Trimming took 4 bases from V and 3 from J; bases not matched to a gene: 5. The CDR3 contains 17 residues. CDR3 in amino acids: CASSSRLAGGLYNEQFF. DNA of the CDR3: TGTGCCAGCAGCTCCCGACTAGCGGGGGGGCTCTACAATGAGCAGTTCTTC.

The gene calls are TRBV27 and TRBJ2-7; 8 positions match TRBD1. After removal of 3 bases from V and 3 bases from J, the junction contained 4 bases not matched to a gene. Germline V gene lookup returns CDR1 MNHEY and CDR2 SMNVEV (reference sequence). The CDR3 totals 14 residues. CDR3 region: CASSFWTGSYEQYF. Written as DNA, the CDR3 is TGTGCCAGCAGTTTTTGGACAGGGAGCTACGAGCAGTACTTC.

The chain carries TRBV6-5 and TRBJ1-6; maybe TRBD1 (5 bases). V lost 6 bases, J lost 7 bases, and 13 bases lay in between. Germline V gene lookup returns CDR1 MNHEY and CDR2 SVGAGI. The CDR3 length is 14 residues. The CDR3 nucleotides read TGTGCCAGCAGGGAGGGACCGACCAATTCACCCCTCCACTTT. This codes for CASREGPTNSPLHF.

This clone was seen a few times. The chain recombines TRBV7-2 with TRBJ1-5, with D possibly TRBD1 on 5 matching bases. Per germline, CDR1 SGHTA and CDR2 FQGNSA. The CDR3 extends over 13 amino acids. The V and J ends lost 6 bases and 4 bases respectively, with 10 bases between them. The CDR3 DNA reads TGTGCCAGCAGTGTGGACAAGAATCAGCCCCAGCATTTT. This gives the protein CASSVDKNQPQHF. Supplemented by reference TRBV7-2 and TRBJ1-5, the full variable domain reads GAGVSQSPSNKVTEKGKDVELRCDPISGHTALYWYRQSLGQGLEFLIYFQGNSAPDKSGLPSDRFSAERTGGSVSTLTIQRTQQEDSAVYLCASSVDKNQPQHFGDGTRLSIL.

This clone was detected only once. The CDR3 spells CASIRGGQETQYF. The CDR3 nucleotides are TGTGCCAGCATTAGGGGTGGTCAAGAGACCCAGTACTTC. V and J are TRBV6-5 and TRBJ2-5, with D possibly TRBD1 on 5 matching bases. Germline V gives CDR1 MNHEY, CDR2 SVGAGI. V lost 7 bases and J lost 2, with 11 bases in between. The CDR3 has 13 residues.

The chain recombines TRBV19 with TRBJ1-4; D is undetermined. The CDR3 has 13 residues. Trimming left V 4 bases short and J 8 bases short, with 11 bases between. Germline CDR1 reads LNHDA; CDR2 reads SQIVND (reference sequence). The CDR3 bases are TGTGCCAGTAGTACCGGGGTGCGGGAAAAACTGTTTTTT. It codes for CASSTGVREKLFF.

This clone was recorded a few times. The genes are TRBV30 and TRBJ2-3, with a possible D match to TRBD1 (5 bases). The germline gives CDR1 GTSNPN, CDR2 SVGIG (reference sequence). The CDR3 covers 14 residues. Trimming took off 2 bases at V and 6 bases at J, with 15 bases between the two ends. The chain's CDR3 is CAWSPRDPGDTQYF. For the CDR3, the DNA is TGTGCCTGGAGTCCCAGAGACCCAGGGGATACGCAGTATTTT.

The chain joins TRBV10-3 to TRBJ2-2, with 12 bases that match TRBD1. This CDR3 region has 18 residues. V shed 6 bases, J shed 1 base, and the junction held 9 bases outside the gene matches. CDR1 is ENHRY and CDR2 is SYGVKD in the germline V gene. CDR3 nucleotide sequence: TGTGCCATCAGAGCGGGACAGGGGGCGAAAAAGAACACCGGGGAGCTGTTTTTT. It specifies CAIRAGQGAKKNTGELFF.

The chain couples TRBV21-1 to TRBJ1-2; TRBD1, the table's D call, lacks a check against the DNA. TRBV21-1 is a known pseudogene. This CDR3 has 16 amino acids. This CDR3 is CASNVEGQEDYYGYTF. DNA for the CDR3: TGTGCCAGCAACGTAGAGGGACAGGAGGATTACTATGGCTACACCTTC.

The V and J genes are TRBV2 and TRBJ2-5; the match to TRBD2 covers 9 bases. Germline V gene data show CDR1 as SNHLY and CDR2 as FYNNEI. The CDR3 totals 15 residues. Losses at the gene ends were 8 bases for V and 1 base for J; bases not matched to a gene: 8. The CDR3 DNA sequence: TGTGCCAGCTTTCAGCGGGGGGTAACCCAAGAGACCCAGTACTTC. Its translation: CASFQRGVTQETQYF.

The chain combines TRBV4-1 with TRBJ1-2; 8 bases map to TRBD1. CDR3 length: 15 amino acids. The germline gives CDR1 MGHRA, CDR2 YSYEKL. Trimming at V came to 0 bases and at J to 1 base, leaving 1 base not matched to a gene. Here the CDR3 reads CASSQEQGVNYGYTF. CDR3 coding DNA: TGCGCCAGCAGCCAAGAACAGGGGGTTAACTATGGCTACACCTTC.

This chain connects TRBV2 to TRBJ2-3; 11 bases match TRBD2. CDR3 length: 19 amino acids. With 1 base clipped from V and 1 base from J, the junction kept 10 bases outside the gene matches. Looked up from germline, CDR1 is SNHLY and CDR2 is FYNNEI. CDR3 coding DNA: TGTGCCAGCAGTGAAGTAGGCCGGACTAGCGGGTCCCGCACAGATACGCAGTATTTT. Translation: CASSEVGRTSGSRTDTQYF.